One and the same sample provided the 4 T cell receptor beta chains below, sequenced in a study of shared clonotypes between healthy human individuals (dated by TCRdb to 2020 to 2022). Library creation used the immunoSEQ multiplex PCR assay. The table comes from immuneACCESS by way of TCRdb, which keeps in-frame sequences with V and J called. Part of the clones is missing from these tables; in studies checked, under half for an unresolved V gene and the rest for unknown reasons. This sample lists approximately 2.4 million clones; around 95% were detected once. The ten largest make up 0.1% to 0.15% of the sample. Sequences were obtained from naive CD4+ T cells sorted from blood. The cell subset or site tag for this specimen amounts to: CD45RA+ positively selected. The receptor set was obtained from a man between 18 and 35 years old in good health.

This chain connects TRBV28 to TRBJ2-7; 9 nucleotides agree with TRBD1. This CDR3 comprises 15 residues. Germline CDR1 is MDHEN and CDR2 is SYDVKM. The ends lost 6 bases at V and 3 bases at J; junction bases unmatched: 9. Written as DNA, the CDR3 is TGTGCCAGCAGATTTTCGGGACAGGGACTCTACGAGCAGTACTTC. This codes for CASRFSGQGLYEQYF. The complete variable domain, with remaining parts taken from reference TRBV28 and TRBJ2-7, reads DVKVTQSSRYLVKRTGEKVFLECVQDMDHENMFWYRQDPGLGLRLIYFSYDVKMKEKGDIPEGYSVSREKKERFSLILESASTNQTSMYLCASRFSGQGLYEQYFGPGTRLTVT.

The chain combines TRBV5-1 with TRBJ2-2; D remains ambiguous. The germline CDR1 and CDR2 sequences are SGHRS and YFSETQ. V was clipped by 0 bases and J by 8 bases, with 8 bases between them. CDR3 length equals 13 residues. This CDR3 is CASSLDRMGELFF. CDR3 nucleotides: TGCGCCAGCAGCTTGGACAGAATGGGGGAGCTGTTTTTT.

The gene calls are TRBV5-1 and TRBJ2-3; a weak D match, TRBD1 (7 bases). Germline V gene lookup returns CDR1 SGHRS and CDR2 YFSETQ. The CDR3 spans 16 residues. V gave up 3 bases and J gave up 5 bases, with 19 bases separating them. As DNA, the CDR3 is TGCGCCAGCAGCTACCCCCCAGGGGGGTCTGGAGATACGCAGTATTTT. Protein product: CASSYPPGGSGDTQYF.

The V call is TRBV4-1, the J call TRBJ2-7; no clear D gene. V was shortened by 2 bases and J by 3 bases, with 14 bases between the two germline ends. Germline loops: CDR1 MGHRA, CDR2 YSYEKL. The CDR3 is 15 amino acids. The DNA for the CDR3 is TGCGCCAGCAGCCAAACCCCGGACGGCGACTACGAGCAGTACTTC. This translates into CASSQTPDGDYEQYF.